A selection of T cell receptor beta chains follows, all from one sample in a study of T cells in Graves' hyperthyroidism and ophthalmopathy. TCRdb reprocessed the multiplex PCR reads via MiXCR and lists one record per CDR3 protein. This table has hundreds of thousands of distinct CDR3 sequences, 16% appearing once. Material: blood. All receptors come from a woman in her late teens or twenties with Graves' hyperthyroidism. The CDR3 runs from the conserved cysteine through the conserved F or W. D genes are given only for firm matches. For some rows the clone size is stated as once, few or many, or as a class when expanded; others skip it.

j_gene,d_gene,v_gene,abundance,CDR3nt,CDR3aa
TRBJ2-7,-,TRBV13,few,TGTGCCAGCAGCTTAGGACTGATGAACTACGAGCAGTACTTC,CASSLGLMNYEQYF
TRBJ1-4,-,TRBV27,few,TGTGCCAGCCGGACCATGGAAAGGCGGAATGAAAAACTGTTTTTT,CASRTMERRNEKLFF
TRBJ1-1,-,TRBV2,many,TGTGCCAGCAGTGAAGGGCAGGGGAGGACTGAAGCTTTCTTT,CASSEGQGRTEAFF
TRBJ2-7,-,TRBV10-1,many,TGCGCCAGCAGTGAGAGGACACCTCTTGGGACCTACGAGCAGTACTTC,CASSERTPLGTYEQYF
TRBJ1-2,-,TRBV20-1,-,TGCAGTGCGACCGGGACGTTCTATGGCTACACCTTC,CSATGTFYGYTF
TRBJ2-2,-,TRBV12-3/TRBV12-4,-,TGTGCCAGCAGTTTCTTCCTCCGGGAGCTGTTTTTT,CASSFFLRELFF
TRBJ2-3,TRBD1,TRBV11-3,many,TGTGCCAGCAGCTCACAGGGGGGCACAGATACGCAGTATTTT,CASSSQGGTDTQYF
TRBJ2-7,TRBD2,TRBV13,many,TGTGCCAGCAGCTCTAGCGGGACGTCGTACGAGCAGTACTTC,CASSSSGTSYEQYF
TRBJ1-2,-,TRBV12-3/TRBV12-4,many,TGTGCCAGCACCCAGACAGACTATGGCTACACCTTC,CASTQTDYGYTF
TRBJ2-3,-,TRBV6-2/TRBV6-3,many,TGTGCCAGCATACCCCGACAGGGACTCCTCGGTACAGATACGCAGTATTTT,CASIPRQGLLGTDTQYF
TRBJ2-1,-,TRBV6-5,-,TGTGCCAGCAGTTACCCCACGGGGGAGCGCCTGGGGAATGAGCAGTTCTTC,CASSYPTGERLGNEQFF
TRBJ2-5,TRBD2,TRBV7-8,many,TGTGCCAGCAGCAAAAATTCAGCGGGATTTACTGAGACCCAGTACTTC,CASSKNSAGFTETQYF
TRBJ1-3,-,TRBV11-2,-,TGTGCCAGCAGCGAAGTCCGGGGCCGCTCTGGAAACACCATATATTTT,CASSEVRGRSGNTIYF
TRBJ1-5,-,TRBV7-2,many,TGTGCCAGCAGCTTAAACCGGGACGGAGGACAGCCCCAGCATTTT,CASSLNRDGGQPQHF
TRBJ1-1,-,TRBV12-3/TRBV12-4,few,TGTGCCAGCAGCAGCATCGGGTCGACTGAAGCTTTCTTT,CASSSIGSTEAFF
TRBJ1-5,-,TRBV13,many,TGTGCCAGCAGCTTAGGCCCTCCTGGGGCAGGTAATCAGCCCCAGCATTTT,CASSLGPPGAGNQPQHF
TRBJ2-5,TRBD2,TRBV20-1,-,TGCAGTGCTAGTCCCACTAGCGGGGCCCAAGAGACCCAGTACTTC,CSASPTSGAQETQYF
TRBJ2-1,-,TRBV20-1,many,TGCAGTGCTAGGACCCTGGCGGCCTACAATGAGCAGTTCTTC,CSARTLAAYNEQFF
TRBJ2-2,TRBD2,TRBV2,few,TGTGCCAGCAGTGAAGCGCGTGGGAGGGCGAACACCGGGGAGCTGTTTTTT,CASSEARGRANTGELFF
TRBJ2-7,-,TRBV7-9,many,TGTGCCAGCAGCTTAAGTAGGGTCGAAGACGAGCAGTACTTC,CASSLSRVEDEQYF
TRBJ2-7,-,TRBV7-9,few,TGTGCCAGCAGCCCCCGGGTTTTGGACGAGCAGTACTTC,CASSPRVLDEQYF
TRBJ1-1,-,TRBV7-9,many,TGTGCCAGCAGCTTGAGTGCGGACCGTGAAGCTTTCTTT,CASSLSADREAFF